This T cell receptor (beta chain) comes out of a study of identical twins. This clonotype was observed a few times. Its specificity is not known. Only healthy Caucasians were included as donors. Points from the study as a whole: Shared out-of-frame alpha sequences (those common to twins) showed excess low generation probability. A lower insertion count was a feature of abundant cord blood beta clonotypes, with no such feature in memory repertoires.

Template switching (which added a universal primer site) was used, and cDNA carried unique molecular identifiers. MiXCR, run by TCRdb on the 5' RACE reads, gives a single entry per CDR3 protein. The sample holds roughly 630,000 distinct CDR3 sequences, roughly 6.6% seen once. Germline V gives CDR1 MGHRA, CDR2 YSYEKL. The CDR3 totals 16 residues. V dropped 2 bases and J dropped 3; count of bases not matched to a gene: 5. The data also belong to a second study, concerning yellow fever vaccine responses in identical twins.

The genes are TRBV4-1 and TRBJ2-2, with 8 bases that match TRBD1. The TCR originated in a woman between 18 and 29 years old in good health. Source material: PBMCs. In DNA form, the CDR3 reads TGCGCCAGCAGCCAACCTAGACAGGGGCACACCGGGGAGCTGTTTTTT. This sequence encodes CASSQPRQGHTGELFF.